The 30 T cell receptor beta chains listed next were all sequenced from one sample in a study of blood T cells in healthy people across ages. Primed by a sample-barcoded 5' primer and a J-beta primer mix, a second PCR proceeded for 7 to 11 cycles. One entry per CDR3 protein results from TCRdb running MiXCR on the 5' RACE reads. This sample yields 500,000 to 700,000 distinct CDR3 sequences, of which 25% to 30% are seen a single time; around a sixth belongs to the top ten. The specimen was blood. These receptors were collected from a woman older than 75 in good health.

This clonotype was recorded at least ten times. The V gene is TRBV7-2, the J gene TRBJ1-1; 9 nucleotides match TRBD1. CDR3 length: 14 amino acids. Germline V gene sequence: CDR1 SGHTA, CDR2 FQGNSA. J was trimmed by 9 bases and V by 3 bases; bases with no gene match: 8. The CDR3 spells CASSFNRGQGQAFF. The CDR3 DNA reads TGTGCCAGCAGCTTCAACAGGGGGCAGGGGCAAGCTTTCTTT. Looking up the rest from reference TRBV7-2 and TRBJ1-1 gives the full variable domain: GAGVSQSPSNKVTEKGKDVELRCDPISGHTALYWYRQSLGQGLEFLIYFQGNSAPDKSGLPSDRFSAERTGGSVSTLTIQRTQQEDSAVYLCASSFNRGQGQAFFGQGTRLTVV.

The V and J genes are TRBV9 and TRBJ2-2; TRBD2 is a possible D gene (5 bases). This CDR3 contains 15 residues. CDR1 SGDLS and CDR2 YYNGEE come from the germline V gene. V was shortened by 0 bases and J by 6 bases, with 12 bases between the two germline ends. The chain's CDR3 is CASSVGASSSGELFF. CDR3 coding DNA: TGTGCCAGCAGCGTAGGGGCTAGCTCGTCCGGGGAGCTGTTTTTT.

The table lists this clonotype with a few counts. It may be a read error: a sequence one base away is much more abundant. The chain recombines TRBV20-1 with TRBJ2-5; perhaps TRBD2 as D (6 bases). This CDR3 has 12 residues. Trimming took off 3 bases at V and 11 bases at J, with 16 bases between the two ends. Germline V CDR1 and CDR2: DFQATT, SNEGSKA (reference sequence). CDR3 coding DNA: TGCAGTGCTAGGGGACTCGACACGCGGCAGTACTTC. Protein sequence: CSARGLDTRQYF.

Ten or more counts support this clonotype. V is TRBV7-3 and J is TRBJ2-1; TRBD1 matches at 7 bases. Germline V gene sequence: CDR1 SGHTA, CDR2 FQGTGA. The V and J ends lost 6 bases and 5 bases, in that order; junction bases with no gene match: 7. There are 14 residues in the CDR3. CDR3 protein: CASSRQGKDNEQFF. CDR3 DNA: TGTGCCAGCAGTAGACAGGGTAAGGACAATGAGCAGTTCTTC.

With respect to this clonotype: This clone may be a read error of a much larger clone one base away. The chain combines TRBV20-1 with TRBJ2-5; D is possibly TRBD2 (7 bases). CDR1 and CDR2 from the germline V gene are DFQATT and SNEGSKA (reference sequence). The V end was cut by 3 bases, the J end by 11 bases, with 28 bases between. The CDR3 covers 16 residues. The CDR3 is CSASHYSGGLYNEQYF. CDR3 sequence (DNA): TGCAGTGCTAGCCACTATTCGGGGGGCCTGTACAATGAGCAGTACTTC.

This clonotype came up a few times. This sequence joins TRBV6-6 and TRBJ1-4; 7 bases match TRBD1. This CDR3 has 15 amino acids. V was clipped by 5 bases and J by 3 bases; unmatched bases: 6. In germline, CDR1 is MNHNY, CDR2 SVGAGI (reference sequence). CDR3 sequence: CASSLTGRSNEKLFF. Written as DNA, the CDR3 is TGTGCCAGCAGTCTGACAGGGAGGTCTAATGAAAAACTGTTTTTT.

The V and J genes are TRBV29-1 and TRBJ2-7; TRBD1 is a possible D gene (5 bases). The ends were cut back, 4 bases at V and 6 bases at J, with 10 bases in the middle. In germline, CDR1 is SQVTM, CDR2 ANQGSEA. This CDR3 contains 11 residues. The CDR3 DNA sequence: TGCAGCGTTGTGACAGTAACCGAGCAGTACTTC. Translated: CSVVTVTEQYF.

In DNA, the CDR3 is TGTGCCAGCAGTCCCGGGTTCGAAGCTTTCTTT. Encoded protein: CASSPGFEAFF. J is TRBJ1-1 and V is TRBV12-3 or TRBV12-4; D not certain. The CDR3 is 11 amino acids. The V and J ends lost 5 bases and 8 bases respectively, with 9 bases between them.

This clonotype has a count of ten or more. The chain is built from TRBV6-5 and TRBJ2-7; D perhaps matches TRBD1 (5 bases). The germline gives CDR1 MNHEY, CDR2 SVGAGI. V was trimmed by 5 bases and J by 0 bases, leaving 11 bases between them. The CDR3 runs to 14 residues. CDR3 coding DNA: TGTGCCAGCAGTAAGACAGAACCCTCCTACGAGCAGTACTTC. The encoded protein is CASSKTEPSYEQYF.

This clonotype was counted many times. The V gene is TRBV7-3, the J gene TRBJ2-1, with TRBD2 matching 7 bases. Trimming removed 2 bases from V and 6 bases from J; junction bases left unmatched: 4. The CDR3 runs 14 residues. The germline gives CDR1 SGHTA, CDR2 FQGTGA. In DNA form, the CDR3 reads TGTGCCAGCAGCTTAGGACTAGACTTCAATGAGCAGTTCTTC. Amino acid sequence: CASSLGLDFNEQFF.

The chain combines TRBV28 with TRBJ2-2; possible D gene TRBD1, 6 bases. The length of the CDR3 is 14 residues. Germline lookup yields CDR1 MDHEN and CDR2 SYDVKM. V lost 8 bases to trimming and J lost 5 bases, with 15 bases between them. CDR3 in amino acids: CASVGTLETGELFF. CDR3 DNA sequence: TGTGCCAGCGTCGGGACACTTGAAACCGGGGAGCTGTTTTTT.

As concerns this clonotype: At one of its ends the junction is not consistent with the germline gene, which may arise from a read error. The chain is built from TRBV12-3 or TRBV12-4 and TRBJ2-2, with a tentative D call TRBD2 (7 bases). The CDR3 consists of 16 residues. The CDR3 sequence: CVSSLSGGPTTGELFF. The CDR3 coding sequence is TGTGTCAGCAGTTTGTCCGGGGGGCCCACCACCGGGGAGCTGTTTTTT.

The genes are TRBV12-3 or TRBV12-4 and TRBJ2-3; tentative D call: TRBD2 (6 bases). V lost 7 bases and J 4 bases, leaving 18 bases between the germline ends. The CDR3 is 15 amino acids. CDR3 nucleotide sequence: TGTGCCAGCACCATTAGCGGCGTGCGAGCAGATACGCAGTATTTT. It specifies CASTISGVRADTQYF.

In this sample, this clonotype turned up many times. The CDR3 sequence: CASNWTPSSSYNSPLHF. As DNA, the CDR3 is TGCGCCAGCAACTGGACACCGTCTAGCTCCTATAATTCACCCCTCCACTTT. V and J are TRBV5-1 and TRBJ1-6; D perhaps matches TRBD1 (5 bases). This CDR3 has 17 amino acids. With 6 bases removed from V and 0 bases from J, the gap between germline ends came to 16 bases. Germline CDR1 SGHRS, CDR2 YFSETQ.

This clonotype has at least ten counts. This rearrangement joins TRBV7-2 to TRBJ2-1; D could derive from TRBD1 or TRBD2 (6 bases each). From germline, CDR1 is SGHTA and CDR2 FQGNSA. V lost 7 bases, J lost 7 bases, and 14 bases lay in between. The CDR3 totals 13 residues. CDR3 in DNA: TGTGCCAGCAAGGCCGGGGGCCGGAATGAGCAGTTCTTC. It specifies CASKAGGRNEQFF. Together with reference TRBV7-2 and TRBJ2-1, the CDR3 gives the full variable domain: GAGVSQSPSNKVTEKGKDVELRCDPISGHTALYWYRQSLGQGLEFLIYFQGNSAPDKSGLPSDRFSAERTGGSVSTLTIQRTQQEDSAVYLCASKAGGRNEQFFGPGTRLTVL.

The sample holds many counts of this clonotype. The genes are TRBV4-1 and TRBJ1-5; D is unclear. The V gene's germline CDR1 is MGHRA and CDR2 YSYEKL. The CDR3 has 17 residues. Trimming took off 2 bases at V and 2 bases at J, with 16 bases between the two ends. The CDR3 nucleotides are TGCGCCAGCAGCCAATATGACACGAACCGGGGCAATCAGCCCCAGCATTTT. Translation: CASSQYDTNRGNQPQHF.

This clonotype was detected ten times or more. The gene calls are TRBV10-3 and TRBJ1-1; TRBD1 matches 8 bases. The CDR3 runs to 15 residues. Germline assignment: CDR1 ENHRY and CDR2 SYGVKD. The ends lost 5 bases at V and 3 bases at J; junction bases unmatched: 8. The CDR3: CAISNQGATDTEAFF. The CDR3, as DNA: TGTGCCATCAGTAACCAGGGGGCGACCGACACTGAAGCTTTCTTT.

This clonotype was seen repeatedly, ten times or more. This chain uses TRBV10-3 with TRBJ2-5, with 7 bases lining up with TRBD1. Germline CDR1 ENHRY, CDR2 SYGVKD. Trimming took 6 bases from V and 5 from J; bases not matched to a gene: 6. There are 13 residues in the CDR3. DNA for the CDR3: TGTGCCATCAGCCGACAGGGTTACGAGACCCAGTACTTC. Residues: CAISRQGYETQYF.

In this sample, this clonotype turned up a few times. This CDR3 is CASSSRLAGYTGELFF. The CDR3 DNA follows: TGTGCCAGCAGCTCCCGACTAGCGGGCTACACCGGGGAGCTGTTTTTT. V gene TRBV9 combines with J gene TRBJ2-2; 10 bases line up with TRBD2. The V and J ends lost 4 bases and 3 bases, in that order; junction bases with no gene match: 6. CDR1 and CDR2 from the germline V gene are SGDLS and YYNGEE. This CDR3 region has 16 residues.

This clonotype was found a few times. Possible read error: a much larger clone is one base away. This rearrangement joins TRBV5-5 to TRBJ2-5; D may be TRBD1 or TRBD2 (7 bases each). V was trimmed by 4 bases and J by 11 bases, leaving 27 bases between them. Germline V CDR1 and CDR2: SGHKS, YYEKEE (reference sequence). This CDR3 has 16 amino acids. The CDR3 nucleotides read TGTGCCAGCAGCGCACGACAGGGAGGGACCTACAATGAGCAGTACTTC. This translates into CASSARQGGTYNEQYF.

This sequence joins TRBV20-1 and TRBJ2-1; D is ambiguous. This CDR3 has 15 amino acids. CDR1 is DFQATT and CDR2 is SNEGSKA in the germline V gene (reference sequence). V lost 2 bases and J 6 bases, leaving 17 bases between the germline ends. The CDR3 nucleotides are TGCAGTGCTAGACTCCAGGAGACCGCTCGCAATGAGCAGTTCTTC. Translated, it gives CSARLQETARNEQFF.

This clonotype has at least ten counts. The CDR3 here is CSVDITGRRETQYF. The DNA for the CDR3 is TGCAGCGTTGATATCACAGGGAGACGCGAGACCCAGTACTTC. The gene calls are TRBV29-1 and TRBJ2-5; tentatively, D is TRBD1 (6 bases). Trimming cost V 3 bases and J 5 bases, with 16 bases left between them. Germline V gene data show CDR1 as SQVTM and CDR2 as ANQGSEA. This CDR3 is built from 14 residues.

The chain employs TRBV2 and TRBJ1-4; D ambiguous. CDR1 SNHLY and CDR2 FYNNEI come from the germline V gene. Trimming took 6 bases from V and 5 from J, leaving 13 bases between them. The CDR3 spans 14 residues. In nucleotides, the CDR3 is TGTGCCAGCAGCCTCCGGCTCCCCAATGAAAAACTGTTTTTT. As protein: CASSLRLPNEKLFF.

This clonotype appeared many times. This chain connects TRBV5-1 to TRBJ2-1; either TRBD1 or TRBD2 may supply D (5 bases each). CDR3 length equals 15 residues. Germline CDR1 reads SGHRS; CDR2 reads YFSETQ. V shed 4 bases and J shed 3 bases, with 14 bases lying between them. CDR3 region: CASSVGTTNYNEQFF. The CDR3 nucleotides are TGCGCCAGCAGCGTCGGGACGACAAACTACAATGAGCAGTTCTTC. The full variable domain, with the rest looked up from reference TRBV5-1 and TRBJ2-1, is KAGVTQTPRYLIKTRGQQVTLSCSPISGHRSVSWYQQTPGQGLQFLFEYFSETQRNKGNFPGRFSGRQFSNSRSEMNVSTLELGDSALYLCASSVGTTNYNEQFFGPGTRLTVL.

V usage is TRBV2 and J usage is TRBJ1-5, with 7 bases matching TRBD1. V dropped 4 bases and J dropped 3; count of bases not matched to a gene: 6. Germline V gene lookup returns CDR1 SNHLY and CDR2 FYNNEI. This CDR3 spans 15 amino acids. The CDR3 region has the DNA TGTGCCAGCAGTGTAAACAGGGGCCTCAATCAGCCCCAGCATTTT. Protein product: CASSVNRGLNQPQHF.

This chain uses TRBV28 with TRBJ1-2; D is ambiguous. Trimming took 4 bases from V and 7 from J, leaving 19 bases between them. The germline CDR1 and CDR2 sequences are MDHEN and SYDVKM. The CDR3 is 15 amino acids. CDR3 DNA: TGTGCCAGCAGTTCCCCTTCATTAGGAGGGAGTGGCTACACCTTC. Its protein is CASSSPSLGGSGYTF.

This clonotype has a count of ten or more. This chain joins TRBV4-2 and TRBJ2-1; TRBD2 might be the D (7 bases). The germline gives CDR1 LGHNA, CDR2 YNFKEQ. V lost 0 bases and J lost 5, with 20 bases in between. The CDR3 loop spans 18 amino acids. This CDR3 reads CASSQELVRGAFNNEQFF. The CDR3 coding sequence is TGTGCCAGCAGCCAAGAATTGGTACGGGGGGCCTTCAACAATGAGCAGTTCTTC.

The CDR3 coding sequence is TGTGCCATCAGTGACCCCTCAGGGGAACCATCCTACAATGAGCAGTTCTTC. Translated: CAISDPSGEPSYNEQFF. The rearrangement links TRBV10-3 to TRBJ2-1; tentative D call: TRBD1 (6 bases). Germline CDR1 reads ENHRY; CDR2 reads SYGVKD. Trimming removed 3 bases at V and 1 base at J, with 16 bases between. This CDR3 spans 17 amino acids.

This clonotype came up many times. This sequence joins TRBV29-1 and TRBJ2-5; 9 bases align to TRBD1. J gave up 7 bases and V 5 bases, and 8 bases lay outside the gene matches. The CDR3 loop spans 13 amino acids. Germline-derived CDR1 and CDR2 are SQVTM and ANQGSEA. CDR3 residues: CSVLGTGLATQYF. For the CDR3, the DNA is TGCAGCGTTCTAGGGACAGGGTTGGCGACCCAGTACTTC.

About this clonotype: This may arise from a read error, as a much more abundant clone is one base away. The rearrangement joins TRBV12-3 or TRBV12-4 to TRBJ1-6; 11 bases match TRBD1. Germline trimming cut 6 bases from V and 5 bases from J; bases unmatched to any gene: 3. The CDR3 consists of 15 residues. The CDR3 DNA sequence: TGTGCCAGCAGCCGGGACAGGGGGGATAATTCACCCCTCCACTTT. It yields the protein CASSRDRGDNSPLHF.